Listed below are T cell receptor beta chains from one sample, sequenced in a study of PD-1 blockade in mismatch repair-deficient tumors. Clones were read by immunoSEQ multiplex PCR, and TCRdb kept only the in-frame ones, dropping some. The sample gives under 50,000 clones, roughly 82% of which show up once; roughly 3.5% is in the top ten. The specimen was PBMCs, collected before pembrolizumab treatment. These receptors were collected from an adult with mismatch repair-deficient cancer. Both conserved end residues are part of each CDR3.

V: TRBV11-2; CDR3: CASSSDTSEPQHF
V: TRBV6-6; CDR3: CASRVSANYGYTF
V: TRBV4-1; CDR3: CASSQAWPSTDTQYF
V: TRBV11-2; CDR3: CASSQGQAIYGYTF
V: TRBV6-5; CDR3: CASSYGQGFYTEAFF
V: TRBV18; CDR3: CASSPPGHTEAFF
V: TRBV25-1; CDR3: CASRDVLSGNTIYF
V: TRBV4-1; CDR3: CASSPAVSYEQYF
V: TRBV11-2; CDR3: CASRTPGSGRAYEQYF
V: TRBV7-9; CDR3: CASSGPLGGMNTEAFF
V: TRBV6-5; CDR3: CASSSQGALDGYTF
V: TRBV21-1; CDR3: CASSKVRHWSYEQYF
V: TRBV19; CDR3: CASSKETGELFF
V: TRBV25-1; CDR3: CASSDPGRPIYGYTF
V: TRBV5-8; CDR3: CASSPGTSGGYNEQFF
V: TRBV9; CDR3: CASSAGTRTDTQYF
V: TRBV5-1; CDR3: CASSPGGGSTEAFF
V: TRBV9; CDR3: CASSVGGLAGSSYEQYF
V: TRBV5-1; CDR3: CASSSGTGRNEKLFF
V: TRBV7-9; CDR3: CASSLAGGGNQPQHF
V: TRBV25-1; CDR3: CASSDRVIYGYTF
V: TRBV6-6; CDR3: CASSYSTGDEQFF
V: TRBV4-2; CDR3: CASSQAIVSGGYTF
V: TRBV10-2; CDR3: CASLSGSTDTQYF
V: TRBV5-6; CDR3: CASTRGGPGYGYTF
V: TRBV5-6; CDR3: CASSLGTGANEQYF
V: TRBV28; CDR3: CASSSAYRDRGYNEQFF
V: TRBV7-3; CDR3: CASSYTGANEQFF
V: TRBV5-4; CDR3: CASSWGLTNTGELFF
V: TRBV19; CDR3: CASSIGGLRTDTQYF
V: TRBV5-4; CDR3: CASSLGAGESRYYEQYF
V: TRBV7-2; CDR3: CASSLGAKGGHEQYF
V: TRBV30; CDR3: CAWSPSLHSGNTIYF
V: TRBV5-6; CDR3: CASSFRDHIDNTGELFF
V: TRBV5-1; CDR3: CASSSGASKDTQYF
V: TRBV6-4; CDR3: CASSPTSGRGNEQFF
V: TRBV18; CDR3: CASSPRGGDSNEQFF
V: TRBV11-2; CDR3: CASSINSGELFF
V: TRBV2; CDR3: CASSELENTEAFF
V: TRBV5-5; CDR3: CASSLSGHGGFDGYTF
V: TRBV7-9; CDR3: CASSSGGQGISGYTF
V: TRBV6-1; CDR3: CASSALAGGPRQETQYF
V: TRBV7-9; CDR3: CASSLGISGANVLTF
V: TRBV7-8; CDR3: CASSPGTGGYEQYF
V: TRBV5-4; CDR3: CASSLAGGRSEQYF
V: TRBV29-1; CDR3: CSTSGFETQYF
V: TRBV5-4; CDR3: CASSLVVAGGDEQFF
V: TRBV5-1; CDR3: CASSLQQGLRDTQYF